This T cell receptor beta chain appears in the sequencing data of a study of blood T cell repertoires in COVID-19 (dated by TCRdb to the early 2020s). Describing the broader study: Samples from collaborators originated in the United States, Italy and Spain and spanned both the acute and convalescent phases of COVID-19. The material from the prospective study consisted of cDNA or gDNA derived from T cells, B-cell-depleted T cells, or PBMCs. Deeply sampled blood TCRbeta repertoires from subjects exposed to, actively infected with, or recovered from COVID-19 were included in the dataset. The repertoires were released in a freely available public database intended as a resource for research on the immune response to SARS-CoV-2. Samples came from the ongoing ImmuneRACE study (first 160 participants) plus 1,254 subjects from 6 global collaborators. Nearly every sample came with metadata listing a de-identified subject ID, COVID-19 status, age in years and sex. HLA class I and class II types, where available, came from metadata supplied by the sample provider rather than from assay-based typing. What the authors observed across the whole study: The quantity of clinical and demographic metadata differed by source and by participant and was supplied without curation.

The immunoSEQ Assay, a bias-controlled multiplex PCR, was used to amplify TCRbeta CDR3 regions from genomic DNA. Turning to the authors' computational methods: The number of nucleated cells in each sample was estimated by amplification of reference gene primers within the assay. To quantify the absolute abundance of each unique TCRbeta CDR3 rearrangement, sequence reads were collapsed and filtered. For each sample, productive Simpson clonality was calculated by taking the square root of Simpson's diversity index across productive rearrangements. The table was pulled from immuneACCESS by TCRdb, which kept in-frame rearrangements only. Such tables lose some clones; where checked, under half of the loss comes from unresolved V genes, and the rest has no known cause. V, J and clone size are taken as reported in that table, and D and trimming were inferred from the DNA itself. Present in this sample are 130,000 to 150,000 clones, about 86% of which were seen just once. The ten most abundant clones make up more than 2.5% of the sample.

Reading the germline V gene gives CDR1 KGHSH and CDR2 LQKENI. Including cysteine and phenylalanine, the CDR3 has 13 amino acids. The read is trimmed to its CDR3 DNA, 39 bases read in frame from base 1. V lost 3 bases and J lost 5 bases; the stretch between them is 11 bases long. This clone has more than one count but fewer than ten. What antigen it recognizes has not been identified. Per-nucleotide qualities are absent, and no much larger clonotype sits a single base away. Collaborating institutions collected whole blood in K2EDTA tubes following their own protocols. For TCRbeta analysis, collaborators shipped samples in one of three forms: frozen whole blood, isolated PBMCs, or DNA extracted from either of those sample types.

Recombination linked TRBV18 to TRBJ2-7, with TRBD2 tentatively as D gene (6 bases match). Material for sequencing was peripheral blood. The source is a woman older than 75 with acute or convalescent COVID-19. The nucleotides are TGTGCCAGCTCACCGGCGGGGCCCAACGAGCAGTACTTC. Translated, this gives CASSPAGPNEQYF. The reference TRBV18 and TRBJ2-7 proteins fill in what lies around the CDR3, so the full variable domain reads NAGVMQNPRHLVRRRGQEARLRCSPMKGHSHVYWYRQLPEEGLKFMVYLQKENIIDESGMPKERFSAEFPKEGPSILRIQQVVRGDSAAYFCASSPAGPNEQYFGPGTRLTVT.